This T cell receptor beta chain originates from a study of T cells in tumors after PD-1 blockade. Background on the study: During anti-PD-1 treatment, some patients continued daily vismodegib 150 mg. Broader study findings: Some novel exhausted tumor clones appeared in pre-treatment blood, suggesting peripheral recruitment.

Only in-frame clones appear in the TCRdb table, and some are missing; sequencing was by immunoSEQ multiplex PCR. The sample records roughly 60,000 clones, 80% being singletons. Worth noting for this clone: Its antigen is as yet unknown.

With V trimmed by 8 bases and J by 5 bases, 7 bases remained unmatched. Germline CDR1 and CDR2: MNHEY and SVGAGI. The length of the CDR3 is 13 residues. The sequence came from a human donor with basal cell carcinoma. The gene calls are TRBV6-5 and TRBJ2-5; the match to TRBD1 covers 8 bases. Here the sequenced sample was PBMCs, taken before anti-PD-1 treatment. CDR3 amino acids: CASDRGVGETQYF. The CDR3 bases are TGTGCCAGCGACAGGGGAGTGGGGGAGACCCAGTACTTC.